The rows below give T cell receptor beta chains drawn from one sample of a study of T cell responses to AZD1222 COVID-19 vaccine. This table comes from immunoSEQ multiplex PCR, and its TCRdb copy is limited to in-frame clones, with some not included. The data hold 97,000 or so clones, with about 88% observed a single time. The material sequenced was peripheral blood, taken on day 0 of AZD1222 vaccination. These TCRs come from an adult in good health. The CDR3 runs from the conserved cysteine through the conserved F or W. A D gene is named only where the DNA matches it firmly. Rows give clone size only sometimes, using once, few, many, or a class for an expanded clone.

d_gene,v_gene,abundance,j_gene,CDR3aa,CDR3nt
.,TRBV5-6,.,TRBJ1-2,CASSLVQAADFYGYTF,TGTGCCAGCAGCTTGGTACAGGCCGCAGACTTTTATGGCTACACCTTC
TRBD1,TRBV3-1/TRBV3-2,.,TRBJ1-5,CASSHGDRQPQHF,TGTGCCAGCAGCCACGGGGACAGGCAGCCCCAGCATTTT
.,TRBV30,.,TRBJ1-3,CAWARTPAGNTIYF,TGTGCCTGGGCCCGGACCCCAGCTGGAAACACCATATATTTT
.,TRBV5-1,.,TRBJ2-3,CASSTGRDTQYF,TGCGCCAGCAGCACAGGAAGGGATACGCAGTATTTT
.,TRBV2,.,TRBJ1-2,CASSDTVGEGYGYTF,TGTGCCAGCAGTGACACGGTGGGGGAAGGTTATGGCTACACCTTC
.,TRBV20-1,.,TRBJ1-6,CSASLSGPGGSPLHF,TGCAGTGCTAGTTTGTCGGGTCCTGGCGGTTCACCCCTCCACTTT
.,TRBV4-3,.,TRBJ2-2,CASSQDALNTGELFF,TGCGCCAGCAGCCAAGACGCTCTTAACACCGGGGAGCTGTTTTTT
TRBD1,TRBV5-1,medium-sized,TRBJ2-7,CASSYGQGQGQYF,TGCGCCAGCAGCTACGGACAGGGGCAAGGGCAGTACTTC
.,TRBV19,.,TRBJ1-6,CASREDVSSYNSPLHF,TGTGCCAGTAGGGAGGACGTCAGCTCCTATAATTCACCCCTCCACTTT
TRBD1,TRBV2,.,TRBJ2-5,CASSVDRGRVGETQYF,TGTGCCAGCAGTGTCGACAGGGGGCGCGTAGGGGAGACCCAGTACTTC
.,TRBV14,.,TRBJ1-6,CASSFSRGENSPLHF,TGTGCCAGCAGCTTTTCTAGGGGTGAGAATTCACCCCTCCACTTT
.,TRBV7-3,.,TRBJ2-2,CASSQTGGNTGELFF,TGTGCCAGCAGCCAGACAGGTGGTAACACCGGGGAGCTGTTTTTT
.,TRBV10-3,.,TRBJ2-1,CAISESGNYNEQFF,TGTGCCATCAGTGAGTCGGGGAACTACAATGAGCAGTTCTTC
.,TRBV5-5,.,TRBJ2-7,CASSLDRGYEQYF,TGTGCCAGCAGCTTAGACAGAGGCTACGAGCAGTACTTC
.,TRBV29-1,.,TRBJ1-2,CSAGPGLFLSGYTF,TGCAGCGCCGGCCCCGGACTATTTCTTTCTGGCTACACCTTC
TRBD1,TRBV5-1,once,TRBJ2-2,CASSSGTVSTGELFF,TGCGCCAGCAGCTCCGGGACAGTATCCACCGGGGAGCTGTTTTTT
.,TRBV25-1,.,TRBJ1-2,CASSEPGREGNYGYTF,TGTGCCAGCAGTGAACCCGGACGGGAGGGTAACTATGGCTACACCTTC
TRBD2,TRBV7-3,.,TRBJ2-1,CASSLAGTSAYNEQFF,TGTGCCAGCAGCTTAGCCGGGACTAGTGCTTACAATGAGCAGTTCTTC
.,TRBV6-5,.,TRBJ2-7,CASIPRGSYEQYF,TGTGCCAGCATCCCACGGGGAAGTTACGAGCAGTACTTC
TRBD1,TRBV19,.,TRBJ1-4,CASTTGGNEKLFF,TGTGCCAGCACGACAGGGGGTAATGAAAAACTGTTTTTT
TRBD1,TRBV15,.,TRBJ2-5,CATSREIGQGGETQYF,TGTGCCACCAGCAGAGAAATAGGACAGGGTGGGGAGACCCAGTACTTC
TRBD1,TRBV9,.,TRBJ2-7,CASSPGTASYEQYF,TGTGCCAGCAGCCCGGGGACAGCCTCCTACGAGCAGTACTTC
TRBD2,TRBV28,.,TRBJ2-1,CASRGLATNNEQFF,TGTGCCAGCAGGGGACTAGCGACTAACAATGAGCAGTTCTTC
.,TRBV11-2,.,TRBJ2-1,CASSLNWGAFF,TGTGCCAGCAGCTTAAACTGGGGCGCGTTCTTC
.,TRBV29-1,few,TRBJ2-1,CSVEVSASSSYNEQFF,TGCAGCGTTGAAGTATCGGCCTCGAGCTCCTACAATGAGCAGTTCTTC
TRBD1,TRBV4-3,few,TRBJ1-4,CASSQEVGTGGAGEKLFF,TGCGCCAGCAGCCAAGAAGTCGGGACAGGGGGCGCGGGTGAAAAACTGTTTTTT
.,TRBV29-1,.,TRBJ1-2,CSVGKGTNNYGYTF,TGCAGCGTTGGAAAGGGGACAAATAACTATGGCTACACCTTC
.,TRBV11-2,.,TRBJ2-5,CASSPKGLGQTQYF,TGTGCCAGCAGCCCTAAAGGCCTGGGGCAGACCCAGTACTTC
.,TRBV14,.,TRBJ1-2,CASSPWTANYGYTF,TGTGCCAGCAGCCCTTGGACAGCTAACTATGGCTACACCTTC
TRBD1,TRBV6-5,.,TRBJ1-2,CASSRQGGGYGYTF,TGTGCCAGCAGCCGACAGGGTGGAGGCTATGGCTACACCTTC
.,TRBV6-2/TRBV6-3,.,TRBJ2-7,CASSYPHEQYF,TGTGCCAGCAGTTATCCGCACGAGCAGTACTTC
.,TRBV5-1,.,TRBJ2-1,CASSLQDTYNEQFF,TGCGCCAGCAGCTTACAGGACACTTACAATGAGCAGTTCTTC
.,TRBV6-5,.,TRBJ1-2,CASRRDGWTAYGYTF,TGTGCCAGCAGGCGCGACGGATGGACAGCCTATGGCTACACCTTC
.,TRBV28,.,TRBJ2-7,CASSLWPLTYEQYF,TGTGCCAGCAGTTTATGGCCCCTCACCTACGAGCAGTACTTC
TRBD1,TRBV27,.,TRBJ2-2,CASSRGQGEKVGELFF,TGTGCCAGCAGCCGTGGACAGGGGGAGAAGGTCGGGGAGCTGTTTTTT
.,TRBV6-1,.,TRBJ1-1,CASSEKPNTEAFF,TGTGCCAGCAGTGAAAAGCCGAACACTGAAGCTTTCTTT